The 14 T cell receptor beta chains below were found in one sample sequenced in a study of post-analysis software for immune sequencing data. Unique molecular identifiers featured in each of the TCR beta cDNA libraries. TCRdb re-called the PCR reads through MiXCR, storing one row per CDR3 protein. The sample carries hundreds of thousands of distinct CDR3 sequences, 25% to 30% recorded once. Their antigens are not known. General study results and limits: Relative to controls, patients had five TRBV segments at higher frequency, with TRBV5-6, TRBV5-1 and TRBV20-1 among these.

The sequenced sample consisted of blood. Receptors were obtained from a girl aged 5-17 years with multiple sclerosis.

The V gene is TRBV4-1, the J gene TRBJ1-4, with D uncertain. Trimming stripped 0 bases from V and 7 bases from J, with 15 bases between. CDR1 is MGHRA, CDR2 YSYEKL, per germline. The CDR3 runs 16 residues. The CDR3 DNA follows: TGCGCCAGCAGCCAAGATCAACGGCTACGAGGTGAAAAACTGTTTTTT. This translates into CASSQDQRLRGEKLFF.

This chain uses TRBV5-1 with TRBJ2-6, with 8 bases fitting TRBD1. CDR1 SGHRS and CDR2 YFSETQ come from the germline V gene. The ends lost 0 bases at V and 3 bases at J; junction bases unmatched: 5. The length of the CDR3 is 17 residues. The CDR3 nucleotides read TGCGCCAGCAGCTTGGACCAGGGGGCGCTTGGGGCCAACGTCCTGACTTTC. It codes for CASSLDQGALGANVLTF.

This clonotype was detected only a few times. The gene calls are TRBV7-2 and TRBJ2-4; the D gene is possibly TRBD1 (5 bases). Germline V gives CDR1 SGHTA, CDR2 FQGNSA. V was pared by 4 bases and J by 8 bases, with 15 bases between. The CDR3 has 14 residues. The CDR3 DNA reads as TGTGCCAGCAGCTGGGGTGGGGCTGGGGACATTCAGTACTTC. Protein: CASSWGGAGDIQYF.

The chain combines TRBV4-1 with TRBJ1-2, with TRBD1 as a possible D gene (5 bases). Trimming removed 0 bases at V and 0 bases at J, with 17 bases between. The CDR3 has 18 residues. Germline V gene data show CDR1 as MGHRA and CDR2 as YSYEKL. CDR3 sequence (DNA): TGCGCCAGCAGCCAAGATTTAATAACTCGGGGGGCTAACTATGGCTACACCTTC. Translating it yields CASSQDLITRGANYGYTF.

V is TRBV20-1 and J is TRBJ2-7; 7 bases line up with TRBD2. Germline trimming cut 3 bases from V and 0 bases from J; bases unmatched to any gene: 8. This CDR3 has 15 amino acids. The V gene's germline CDR1 is DFQATT and CDR2 SNEGSKA (reference sequence). The CDR3 DNA reads TGCAGTGCTAGCGGGGGGAGTATCGGCTCCTACGAGCAGTACTTC. Protein: CSASGGSIGSYEQYF.

The V gene is TRBV5-1, the J gene TRBJ2-1, with D perhaps TRBD1 or TRBD2 (5 bases each). Looked up from germline, CDR1 is SGHRS and CDR2 is YFSETQ. Deletions cut 4 bases from V and 6 bases from J, with 17 bases between. The CDR3 is made up of 15 amino acids. CDR3 protein: CASSGALTSPNEQFF. The CDR3 region has the DNA TGCGCCAGCAGCGGGGCCTTAACTAGTCCCAATGAGCAGTTCTTC.

This chain connects TRBV20-1 to TRBJ1-2, with D unresolved. V lost 5 bases and J lost 8, with 15 bases in between. This CDR3 spans 12 amino acids. CDR1 is DFQATT and CDR2 is SNEGSKA in the germline V gene (reference sequence). The CDR3 loop reads CSAVEGGFGYTF. CDR3 coding DNA: TGCAGTGCTGTGGAGGGAGGCTTCGGCTACACCTTC.

This chain joins TRBV5-5 and TRBJ2-7; 7 nucleotides agree with TRBD1. From germline, CDR1 is SGHKS and CDR2 YYEKEE (reference sequence). V trimming: 3 bases; J trimming: 6 bases; junction bases outside the gene matches: 6. This CDR3 contains 13 residues. The DNA of the CDR3 is TGTGCCAGCAGCTCGACAGGGTCGAGCGAGCAGTACTTC. It specifies CASSSTGSSEQYF.

V usage is TRBV7-9 and J usage is TRBJ2-7, with 9 bases fitting TRBD2. The J call may be in error: the DNA end matches TRBJ2-5 better. Germline V gene data show CDR1 as SEHNR and CDR2 as FQNEAQ (reference sequence). The CDR3 runs 14 residues. The CDR3 protein is CAGETSGQQETQYF. CDR3 DNA sequence: TGTGCCGGCGAAACTAGCGGGCAACAAGAGACCCAGTACTTC.

The V gene is TRBV12-3 or TRBV12-4, the J gene TRBJ2-7, with a tentative D call TRBD2 (6 bases). There are 16 residues in the CDR3. Trimming removed 5 bases at V and 0 bases at J, with 17 bases between. CDR3 region: CASSPQAGLASYEQYF. CDR3 DNA: TGTGCCAGCAGTCCCCAAGCGGGCCTAGCCTCCTACGAGCAGTACTTC.

In DNA form, the CDR3 reads TGCAGTGCTAGAGTCGGGCCCCAGGGTGGCTACACCTTC. Residues: CSARVGPQGGYTF. The chain uses TRBV20-1 and TRBJ1-2, with D maybe TRBD1 (5 bases). The CDR3 is 13 amino acids. CDR1 and CDR2 (germline): DFQATT, SNEGSKA (reference sequence). Trimming left V 1 base short and J 7 bases short, with 13 bases between.

This clonotype was counted a few times. The J gene is TRBJ1-1, the V gene TRBV27; D remains unclear. This CDR3 is built from 14 residues. Looked up from germline, CDR1 is MNHEY and CDR2 is SMNVEV (reference sequence). The ends were cut back, 1 base at V and 1 base at J, with 7 bases in the middle. CDR3 protein: CASSLYRRNTEAFF. For the CDR3, the DNA is TGTGCCAGCAGTTTATATCGCAGGAACACTGAAGCTTTCTTT.

Ten or more counts support this clonotype. The chain combines TRBV20-1 with TRBJ2-3; D not resolved. V was trimmed by 6 bases and J by 5 bases, leaving 12 bases between them. There are 12 residues in the CDR3. Germline-derived CDR1 and CDR2 are DFQATT and SNEGSKA (reference sequence). CDR3 coding DNA: TGCAGTGCACATATCGGCGGAGATACGCAGTATTTT. This codes for CSAHIGGDTQYF.

V gene TRBV29-1 combines with J gene TRBJ1-2, with D uncertain. The CDR3 runs to 11 residues. Germline CDR1 reads SQVTM; CDR2 reads ANQGSEA. V dropped 8 bases and J dropped 4 bases, with 11 bases sitting between them. CDR3 nucleotide sequence: TGCAGCAGTGCAGGATTCTATGGCTACACCTTC. Translation: CSSAGFYGYTF.